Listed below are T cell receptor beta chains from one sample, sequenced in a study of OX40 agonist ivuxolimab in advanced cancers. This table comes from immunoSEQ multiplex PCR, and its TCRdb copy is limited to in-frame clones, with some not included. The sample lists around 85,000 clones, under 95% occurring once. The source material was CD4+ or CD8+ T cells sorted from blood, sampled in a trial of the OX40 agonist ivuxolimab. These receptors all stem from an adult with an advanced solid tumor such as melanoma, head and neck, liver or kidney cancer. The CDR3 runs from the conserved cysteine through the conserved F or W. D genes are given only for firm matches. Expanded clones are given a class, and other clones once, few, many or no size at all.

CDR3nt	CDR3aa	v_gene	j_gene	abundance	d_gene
TGTGCCAGCAGTCTCGCCGGGACAAGGGGTTATCAGCCCCAGCATTTT	CASSLAGTRGYQPQHF	TRBV28	TRBJ1-5	-	-
TGTGCCAGCAGCCGGGGGACGGTGTTACAGGGGTCATATGGCTACACCTTC	CASSRGTVLQGSYGYTF	TRBV28	TRBJ1-2	once	TRBD1
TGTGCCAGCAGTTCCTCCGGGACAGGCGTCGGTTATGGCTACACCTTC	CASSSSGTGVGYGYTF	TRBV28	TRBJ1-2	-	TRBD1
TGTGCCAGCAGTCGAAGCGGGAGGGCCTACAATGAGCAGTTCTTC	CASSRSGRAYNEQFF	TRBV6-5	TRBJ2-1	once	TRBD2
TGTGCCAGCAGCTTAACTAATGAAAAACTGTTTTTT	CASSLTNEKLFF	TRBV7-2	TRBJ1-4	-	-
TGTGCCAGCAGCGTAGCGCCCCGCGAGTATAGTGAGCAGTTCTTC	CASSVAPREYSEQFF	TRBV9	TRBJ2-1	-	-
TGTGCCAGCAGTCGACAGCCTAACACTGAAGCTTTCTTT	CASSRQPNTEAFF	TRBV2	TRBJ1-1	-	-
TGTGCCAGCGGTGGAAGGGGGTACAATGAGCAGTTCTTC	CASGGRGYNEQFF	TRBV6-6	TRBJ2-1	-	-
TGTGCCCGAGTCCCCGACTCCCTGCCCGGGGAGCTGTTTTTT	CARVPDSLPGELFF	TRBV27	TRBJ2-2	-	-
TGTGCCAGCAACCGACAGGGGGTAGAGACCCAGTACTTC	CASNRQGVETQYF	TRBV7-2	TRBJ2-5	-	TRBD1
TGCGCCAGCAGCCAGGATCCGGTTAAGGAGCAGTACTTC	CASSQDPVKEQYF	TRBV4-1	TRBJ2-7	-	-
TGTGCCAGCAGAACAGGTTACACTGAAGCTTTCTTT	CASRTGYTEAFF	TRBV27	TRBJ1-1	-	-
TGTGCCAGCAGCCAAGATTGGGGCTACAATGAGCAGTTCTTC	CASSQDWGYNEQFF	TRBV14	TRBJ2-1	-	-
TGTGCCAGTAGTATCCGAACAGCAAACACCATATATTTT	CASSIRTANTIYF	TRBV19	TRBJ1-3	-	-
TGCGCCAGCAGCGGTACAGGGACAAAAGAGACCCAGTACTTC	CASSGTGTKETQYF	TRBV5-1	TRBJ2-5	-	-
TGTGCCAGCAGCCCGGAATTGGGACAGCCCCAGCATTTT	CASSPELGQPQHF	TRBV7-9	TRBJ1-5	-	-
TGTGCCAGCCACACCGTCCGGAACAATGAGCAGTTCTTC	CASHTVRNNEQFF	TRBV2	TRBJ2-1	-	-
TGTGCCAGCATCCCCTCCATCAATCAGCCCCAGCATTTT	CASIPSINQPQHF	TRBV27	TRBJ1-5	-	-
TGCGCCAGCAGCCGGGACAGGGGGCCCCGGGACACTGAAGCTTTCTTT	CASSRDRGPRDTEAFF	TRBV23-1	TRBJ1-1	-	TRBD1
TGTGCCAGCAGCACCCGGGACAGGCCCTACGAGCAGTACTTC	CASSTRDRPYEQYF	TRBV7-8	TRBJ2-7	-	TRBD1
TGTGCCTGGATTCCTAGGGAGGCCTACAATGAGCAGTTCTTC	CAWIPREAYNEQFF	TRBV30	TRBJ2-1	-	-
TGTGCCAGCAGTGAATATACTACCCAAGAGACCCAGTACTTC	CASSEYTTQETQYF	TRBV25-1	TRBJ2-5	-	-
TGTGCCAGCGGGAGGAGCTCCTACAATGAGCAGTTCTTC	CASGRSSYNEQFF	TRBV6-5	TRBJ2-1	-	-
TGTGCCAGCAGTGAGGGACAGGGGGCCTCCTTAAGCTCTGGAAACACCATATATTTT	CASSEGQGASLSSGNTIYF	TRBV6-1	TRBJ1-3	-	TRBD1
TGTGCCAGCAGGTTAGACTCCGCGTCTATCAGGGAGAACTACGAGCAGTACTTC	CASRLDSASIRENYEQYF	TRBV7-9	TRBJ2-7	-	-
TGTGCCAGTATGAGTAGCGGGACGACGGTCGGGGAGCTGTTTTTT	CASMSSGTTVGELFF	TRBV19	TRBJ2-2	-	TRBD2
TGCGCCAGCAGCTTGGGGGCAGGGGGCGCTGGGACTGAAGCTTTCTTT	CASSLGAGGAGTEAFF	TRBV5-1	TRBJ1-1	-	TRBD1
TGTGCCAGTAGTGAGTCGGAGTTGCGCACAGATACGCAGTATTTT	CASSESELRTDTQYF	TRBV19	TRBJ2-3	-	-
TGTGCCAGCAGGGCCCCGGGACGGAGCATTCAGTACTTC	CASRAPGRSIQYF	TRBV6-5	TRBJ2-4	-	-
TGCGCCAGCAGCTTGGGGGACAGGCCCACAGATACGCAGTATTTT	CASSLGDRPTDTQYF	TRBV5-1	TRBJ2-3	-	TRBD1
TGTGCCAGCAGTTTCGGGCTAAGGGGCGGGGAGCTGTTTTTT	CASSFGLRGGELFF	TRBV27	TRBJ2-2	-	-
TGTGCCAGCAGCTCACTCGACCGGGACAGGGAGTACACCTTC	CASSSLDRDREYTF	TRBV7-9	TRBJ1-2	-	TRBD1
TGTGCCAGCAGCTTAGATTTCTCCGGGGAGCTGTTTTTT	CASSLDFSGELFF	TRBV11-3	TRBJ2-2	-	-
TGCGCCAGCAAAACAGGGCCGAACACCGGGGAGCTGTTTTTT	CASKTGPNTGELFF	TRBV5-1	TRBJ2-2	once	-
TGTGCCAGCAGAAATGACGGATACGAGCAGTACTTC	CASRNDGYEQYF	TRBV6-5	TRBJ2-7	-	-
TGTGCCAGCAGTTTCCGAACAGGGACTAATGAAAAACTGTTTTTT	CASSFRTGTNEKLFF	TRBV6-1	TRBJ1-4	once	-
TGCGCCAGCAGCCAAGATACAGCAGCGACCTCTAATGAAAAACTGTTTTTT	CASSQDTAATSNEKLFF	TRBV4-1	TRBJ1-4	-	-
TGTGCCTGGAGTGTACGGACTAGCGGGAGAGTAGTGGCAGATACGCAGTATTTT	CAWSVRTSGRVVADTQYF	TRBV30	TRBJ2-3	-	TRBD2
TGTGCCAGCAGCTTAATGTTTGGACTAGCGGGAGGGGGCAATGAGCAGTTCTTC	CASSLMFGLAGGGNEQFF	TRBV7-9	TRBJ2-1	-	TRBD2
TGTGCCAGCAGTCCGGGAGATCATAGCGCAGATACGCAGTATTTT	CASSPGDHSADTQYF	TRBV6-6	TRBJ2-3	-	-
TGCGCCAGCAGCTCCCGTGCGAGCGGGGCCGCGAACACCGGGGAGCTGTTTTTT	CASSSRASGAANTGELFF	TRBV4-1	TRBJ2-2	-	TRBD2
TGTGCCAGCAGTTCGGCCTACCCGGATACGCAGTATTTT	CASSSAYPDTQYF	TRBV6-5	TRBJ2-3	-	-
TGTGCCAGCAAACCAGCGGGAGCAGGCGGGGAGCTGTTTTTT	CASKPAGAGGELFF	TRBV7-9	TRBJ2-2	few	TRBD2
TGTGCCAGCAGCTTATGGACGTCGGGGAACTATGGCTACACCTTC	CASSLWTSGNYGYTF	TRBV11-2	TRBJ1-2	-	-
TGTGCCAGCAGGAGTGTGGGTCCCCAGCATTTT	CASRSVGPQHF	TRBV28	TRBJ1-5	few	-
TGCGCCAGCAGCTCGGGTTCTGGAAACACCATATATTTT	CASSSGSGNTIYF	TRBV4-3	TRBJ1-3	-	-
TGCGCCAGCAGCTTACAGGGGCCCTACGAGCAGTACTTC	CASSLQGPYEQYF	TRBV5-1	TRBJ2-7	-	TRBD1
TGTGCCAGCAGCTTGAAGGGACAGGGGTTACGGGGCTACACCTTC	CASSLKGQGLRGYTF	TRBV5-6	TRBJ1-2	-	TRBD1
TGCGCCAGCAGCTCCCAACCGCTAGCGGGAAGCAATGAGCAGTTCTTC	CASSSQPLAGSNEQFF	TRBV5-1	TRBJ2-1	-	TRBD2
TGTGCCAGCAGCTTAGGACAGGGGCTCTACGAGCAGTACTTC	CASSLGQGLYEQYF	TRBV7-9	TRBJ2-7	-	TRBD1
TGTGCCAGCAGGCCCCTCTTTCAGGGCAATCAGCCCCAGCATTTT	CASRPLFQGNQPQHF	TRBV6-5	TRBJ1-5	-	-
TGTGCCAGCAGCCGACACTCAGCGGGGGAGTGGAATGAGCAGTTCTTC	CASSRHSAGEWNEQFF	TRBV7-2	TRBJ2-1	-	TRBD2
TGTGCCAGCAGCTTAGGACAGCCGTCCCTGTATGGCTACACCTTC	CASSLGQPSLYGYTF	TRBV7-8	TRBJ1-2	-	-
TGTGCCAGCAGCTTCCTCGCGGGAGCCGGGGATACGCAGTATTTT	CASSFLAGAGDTQYF	TRBV7-9	TRBJ2-3	once	TRBD2